This record looks at one TCR beta chain sequence and its context. The data originate from a study of blood T cell repertoires in COVID-19. For the study at large: T cells, B-cell-depleted T cells, or PBMCs provided the cDNA or gDNA that served as material.

TCRdb's table, derived via immunoSEQ multiplex PCR, lists solely in-frame clones and lacks some. The data contain roughly 440,000 clones, approximately 88% of them singletons. Trimming took off 6 bases at V and 1 base at J, with 10 bases between the two ends. Germline CDR1 reads SGHRS; CDR2 reads YFSETQ. CDR3 size: 13 residues. The chain is built from TRBV5-1 and TRBJ1-2; D is uncertain. The sequence was obtained from a woman in her 50s with COVID-19, enrolled during active disease. Sequenced sample: peripheral blood. The CDR3 reads CASTPSGNYGYTF. Here the CDR3 DNA reads TGCGCCAGCACTCCCTCGGGTAACTATGGCTACACCTTC.